A selection of T cell receptor beta chains follows, all from one sample in a study of siplizumab effects on memory and regulatory T cells. Measured with immunoSEQ multiplex PCR; TCRdb has only the in-frame clones, and not every one. Here the sample spans more than 85,000 clones, about nine tenths being singletons. Material: CD4+ T cells sorted from blood. The source of these receptors is a human donor in good health. Both conserved end residues are part of each CDR3. A D gene is named only where the DNA matches it firmly. A clone size is listed for some rows: how often the clone was seen (once, few, many), or a class if it is expanded.

J,V,size,D,DNA,CDR3
TRBJ2-7,TRBV5-4,NA,TRBD1,TGTGCCAGCAGCTTGTCGGGACAGCTCTACGAGCAGTACTTC,CASSLSGQLYEQYF
TRBJ2-5,TRBV29-1,NA,NA,TGCAGCGTTTCTAAACTGACTGTCAGAGAGACCCAGTACTTC,CSVSKLTVRETQYF
TRBJ1-5,TRBV5-6,NA,TRBD1,TGTGCCAGCAGCCGGACAGGGGGCATCAATCAGCCCCAGCATTTT,CASSRTGGINQPQHF
TRBJ2-5,TRBV6-5,NA,NA,TGTGCCAGCAGGCAACAGGTTGGAGAGACCCAGTACTTC,CASRQQVGETQYF
TRBJ2-5,TRBV11-3,NA,NA,TGTGCCAGCAGCTTAGTAGGCAGGGGAGGAGAGACCCAGTACTTC,CASSLVGRGGETQYF
TRBJ2-5,TRBV18,NA,TRBD2,TGTGCCAGCTCACAAACTGGGACTAGCTTACAAGAGACCCAGTACTTC,CASSQTGTSLQETQYF
TRBJ2-7,TRBV7-3,NA,NA,TGTGCCAGCAGCTTACGGACTCCTGCCTACGAGCAGTACTTC,CASSLRTPAYEQYF
TRBJ2-7,TRBV27,NA,NA,TGTGCCAGCGCCACGGTTGGCTCCTACGAGCAGTACTTC,CASATVGSYEQYF
TRBJ2-3,TRBV14,NA,NA,TGTGCCAGCAGCCAAGTTGGAGGGAGGGATACGCAGTATTTT,CASSQVGGRDTQYF
TRBJ1-4,TRBV5-4,NA,NA,TGTGCCAGCAGCTTAAGGGGGAATTCTGAAAAACTGTTTTTT,CASSLRGNSEKLFF
TRBJ2-1,TRBV21-1,NA,NA,TGTGCCAGCAGCAAAGTGGGGGGGCCCTACAATGAGCAGTTCTTC,CASSKVGGPYNEQFF
TRBJ2-5,TRBV30,NA,NA,TGTGCCTGGAGACCCCAAAGGCGGGGCGAAGAGACCCAGTACTTC,CAWRPQRRGEETQYF
TRBJ1-1,TRBV30,NA,NA,TGTGCCTGGAGTGTCCAACTTGAGAACACTGAAGCTTTCTTT,CAWSVQLENTEAFF
TRBJ1-5,TRBV28,NA,TRBD1,TGTGCCAGCAGTTTACTACAGGGGGTTCAGCCCCAGCATTTT,CASSLLQGVQPQHF
TRBJ2-7,TRBV4-1,NA,TRBD2,TGCGCCAGCAGAGACCTAGCGGGAGGGCCCTACGAGCAGTACTTC,CASRDLAGGPYEQYF
TRBJ2-7,TRBV11-2,NA,NA,TGTGCCAGCAGCTTACGGCGGGCCTACGAGCAGTACTTC,CASSLRRAYEQYF
TRBJ2-7,TRBV6-5,NA,TRBD1,TGTGCCAGCAGTTCCCCGGGACAGGGTACCTACGAGCAGTACTTC,CASSSPGQGTYEQYF
TRBJ2-1,TRBV5-1,NA,NA,TGCGCCAGCAGCTTGGCCGGGACTTCTCAATTCTACAATGAGCAGTTCTTC,CASSLAGTSQFYNEQFF
TRBJ2-5,TRBV7-6,NA,TRBD1,TGTGCCAGCAGCTCCCACAGGGGGCGACAAGAGACCCAGTACTTC,CASSSHRGRQETQYF
TRBJ2-2,TRBV19,NA,TRBD1,TGTGCCAGTAGTATAGTAAGGACAGGGGGCGGGGAGCTGTTTTTT,CASSIVRTGGGELFF
TRBJ2-2,TRBV5-1,NA,NA,TGCGCCAGCAGCGGGGGCCAAGAAAATACCGGGGAGCTGTTTTTT,CASSGGQENTGELFF
TRBJ1-2,TRBV28,NA,TRBD1,TGTGCCAGCAGTTACCCCGGCTCAGGGGGCAGCTATGGCTACACCTTC,CASSYPGSGGSYGYTF
TRBJ1-1,TRBV6-1,once,TRBD1,TGTGCCAGCTTCAGGGGGCCATTGAACACTGAAGCTTTCTTT,CASFRGPLNTEAFF
TRBJ2-1,TRBV19,NA,NA,TGTGCCAGTAGTATAGCAAGGGGCGATGAGCAGTTCTTC,CASSIARGDEQFF
TRBJ2-7,TRBV9,NA,TRBD2,TGTGCCAGCAGCGATTTATCATTGGGACTAGTGTACGAGCAGTACTTC,CASSDLSLGLVYEQYF
TRBJ2-5,TRBV27,NA,NA,TGTGCCAGCAGCATTAGCGCGGAGACCCAGTACTTC,CASSISAETQYF
TRBJ1-2,TRBV6-1,NA,NA,TGTGCCAGCAGTGAAGCCCCGGACGGCCATGGCTACACCTTC,CASSEAPDGHGYTF
TRBJ1-5,TRBV27,NA,NA,TGTGCCAGCAAGTCCCTCAATCAGCCCCAGCATTTT,CASKSLNQPQHF
TRBJ2-1,TRBV7-3,NA,TRBD1,TGTGCCAGCAGCTTATACCCGGGACAGGGGTTCAATGAGCAGTTCTTC,CASSLYPGQGFNEQFF
TRBJ2-3,TRBV5-1,NA,TRBD2,TGCGCCAGCAGCTTGCGGGGACTAGCGGGAGTTACTAGCACAGATACGCAGTATTTT,CASSLRGLAGVTSTDTQYF
TRBJ1-5,TRBV6-1,NA,NA,TGTGCCAGCAGTGACCATGGGAGGTCGTATAGCAATCAGCCCCAGCATTTT,CASSDHGRSYSNQPQHF
TRBJ2-3,TRBV6-6,NA,TRBD1,TGTGCCAGCAAGACAGGGGGAGATACGCAGTATTTT,CASKTGGDTQYF
TRBJ2-7,TRBV10-3,NA,TRBD2,TGTGCCATCAGTGAATGGACTAGCGGCTCCTACGAGCAGTACTTC,CAISEWTSGSYEQYF
TRBJ1-5,TRBV7-9,NA,NA,TGTGCCAGCAGCTTAGATCAGGGTTTAAATCAGCCCCAGCATTTT,CASSLDQGLNQPQHF
TRBJ1-5,TRBV6-5,once,TRBD1,TGTGCCAGCAGTTCCCCCGCAGGGGGAGGCAATCAGCCCCAGCATTTT,CASSSPAGGGNQPQHF
TRBJ2-5,TRBV15,NA,TRBD2,TGTGCCACCAGCAGGCGACTAGCGGGAGAAGAGACCCAGTACTTC,CATSRRLAGEETQYF
TRBJ2-5,TRBV7-6,few,NA,TGTGCCAGCAGCTTAGGGGCCGCTCAGTACTTC,CASSLGAAQYF
TRBJ2-3,TRBV7-2,NA,TRBD2,TGTGCCAGCAGCTTTAGGACTAGCGACGGCACAGATACGCAGTATTTT,CASSFRTSDGTDTQYF
TRBJ2-6,TRBV6-5,once,NA,TGTGCCAGCATGCGGTTGAGCTCTGGGGCCAACGTCCTGACTTTC,CASMRLSSGANVLTF
TRBJ2-1,TRBV27,NA,TRBD1,TGTGCCAGCAGAAGACAGGGGGCAGGGGATGAGCAGTTCTTC,CASRRQGAGDEQFF
TRBJ2-4,TRBV27,NA,NA,TGTGCCAGCACCAGGGAGGAACACAGAGGGTCTGTTGCCAAAAACATTCAGTACTTC,CASTREEHRGSVAKNIQYF
TRBJ1-1,TRBV9,once,NA,TGTGCCAGCAGCGTAGTGGACCTGCCGAACACTGAAGCTTTCTTT,CASSVVDLPNTEAFF
TRBJ2-3,TRBV2,NA,NA,TGTGCCAGCAGACTCCTCACAGATACGCAGTATTTT,CASRLLTDTQYF
TRBJ2-3,TRBV2,NA,TRBD2,TGTGCCAGCAGGAGCGGGAGGGGCGATACGCAGTATTTT,CASRSGRGDTQYF
TRBJ2-5,TRBV30,NA,TRBD2,TGTGCCTGGAGTGTGGCGGGGGGTGCCTTAAAGGAGACCCAGTACTTC,CAWSVAGGALKETQYF
TRBJ2-3,TRBV28,NA,NA,TGTGCCAGCAGTTTACTGCGGTCCACAGATACGCAGTATTTT,CASSLLRSTDTQYF
TRBJ2-3,TRBV27,NA,NA,TGTGCCAGCAGTTTATCTCGTCGATTGGATACGCAGTATTTT,CASSLSRRLDTQYF
TRBJ1-1,TRBV10-2,NA,NA,TGCGCCAGCAGTAACAGGCCGAACACTGAAGCTTTCTTT,CASSNRPNTEAFF
TRBJ2-7,TRBV28,once,NA,TGTGCCAGCAGGTACCAAGCCTCCTCCTACGAGCAGTACTTC,CASRYQASSYEQYF